One and the same sample provided the 30 T cell receptor beta chains below, sequenced in a study of T cell responses to AZD1222 COVID-19 vaccine. Profiling relied on immunoSEQ multiplex PCR, and the TCRdb table lists in-frame clones only, not all of them. The sample includes some 120,000 clones, about 90% of them seen just once. The sequencing here drew on peripheral blood, taken on day 0 of AZD1222 vaccination. The receptors come from an adult in good health.

The rearrangement links TRBV7-9 to TRBJ1-6, with TRBD1 as a possible D gene (6 bases). With 5 bases removed from V and 13 bases from J, the gap between germline ends came to 21 bases. This CDR3 contains 15 residues. Germline CDR1 SEHNR, CDR2 FQNEAQ (reference sequence). CDR3 loop: CASSHNPGHGNPLHF. The DNA of the CDR3 is TGTGCCAGCAGCCACAATCCGGGACATGGGAACCCCCTCCACTTT. Based on the CDR3 plus reference TRBV7-9 and TRBJ1-6, the full variable domain is DTGVSQNPRHKITKRGQNVTFRCDPISEHNRLYWYRQTLGQGPEFLTYFQNEAQLEKSRLLSDRFSAERPKGSFSTLEIQRTEQGDSAMYLCASSHNPGHGNPLHFGNGTRLTVT.

The chain couples TRBV7-9 to TRBJ2-4; 8 bases agree with TRBD1. Per germline, CDR1 SEHNR and CDR2 FQNEAQ (reference sequence). The length of the CDR3 is 14 residues. V trimming: 8 bases; J trimming: 12 bases; junction bases outside the gene matches: 15. CDR3 DNA: TGTGCCAGCGCCCCCCAGGGGGCCCCCGGTGCTCAGTACTTC. This gives the protein CASAPQGAPGAQYF.

This chain connects TRBV9 to TRBJ2-2; tentatively, D is TRBD1 or TRBD2 (5 bases each). The CDR3 is made up of 14 amino acids. V lost 5 bases to trimming and J lost 6 bases, with 14 bases between them. CDR1 is SGDLS and CDR2 is YYNGEE in the germline V gene. CDR3 in DNA: TGTGCCAGCAGTCCCTTCTTGGGGGCCGGGGAGCTGTTTTTT. Residues: CASSPFLGAGELFF.

The chain links TRBV23-1 to TRBJ2-7, with 7 bases identical to TRBD1. TRBV23-1 is noted as an ORF with a role that remains uncertain. After removal of 4 bases from V and 1 base from J, the junction contained 4 bases not matched to a gene. The CDR3 spans 14 residues. The CDR3 spells CASSLGTESYEQYF. The CDR3 region has the DNA TGCGCCAGCAGTCTCGGGACAGAGTCCTACGAGCAGTACTTC.

V gene TRBV6-6 combines with J gene TRBJ2-7; no definite D call. The V end lost 4 bases, the J end lost 1 base, and 8 bases lay between the germline ends. The CDR3 is 13 residues long. CDR1 is MNHNY, CDR2 SVGAGI, per germline (reference sequence). CDR3 nucleotides: TGTGCCAGCAGTTTCCCCTCTTCCTACGAGCAGTACTTC. It specifies CASSFPSSYEQYF.

In regard to this clone: The same CDR3 also results from other DNA sequences found in this sample. The chain joins TRBV9 to TRBJ1-1; a possible D gene is TRBD1 (5 bases). The length of the CDR3 is 14 residues. Per the germline V gene, CDR1 is SGDLS and CDR2 is YYNGEE. The germline V and J ends were trimmed by 2 bases and 3 bases, with 11 bases remaining between them. CDR3 region: CASSVGPGDTEAFF. The CDR3 nucleotides are TGTGCCAGCAGCGTGGGACCCGGTGACACTGAAGCTTTCTTT.

The chain couples TRBV18 to TRBJ1-3; a weak D match, TRBD1 (5 bases). With 3 bases removed from V and 1 base from J, the gap between germline ends came to 10 bases. The CDR3 totals 15 residues. Germline values: CDR1 KGHSH, CDR2 LQKENI. The CDR3 DNA follows: TGTGCCAGCTCACCCCTGGACATGTCTGGAAACACCATATATTTT. Translating gives CASSPLDMSGNTIYF. Full variable domain (missing parts from reference TRBV18 and TRBJ1-3): NAGVMQNPRHLVRRRGQEARLRCSPMKGHSHVYWYRQLPEEGLKFMVYLQKENIIDESGMPKERFSAEFPKEGPSILRIQQVVRGDSAAYFCASSPLDMSGNTIYFGEGSWLTVV.

The rearrangement joins TRBV19 to TRBJ1-5, with 8 bases that match TRBD1. In germline, CDR1 is LNHDA, CDR2 SQIVND (reference sequence). This CDR3 has 14 amino acids. The V gene end was trimmed by 5 bases and the J gene end by 4 bases; junction bases not matched to a gene: 4. CDR3 sequence reads: CASSLGQANQPQHF. The CDR3 DNA reads TGTGCCAGTAGTCTGGGACAGGCGAATCAGCCCCAGCATTTT. Combining the CDR3 with reference TRBV19 and TRBJ1-5 gives the whole variable domain DGGITQSPKYLFRKEGQNVTLSCEQNLNHDAMYWYRQDPGQGLRLIYYSQIVNDFQKGDIAEGYSVSREKKESFPLTVTSAQKNPTAFYLCASSLGQANQPQHFGDGTRLSIL.

This sequence joins TRBV5-1 and TRBJ1-1; D is possibly TRBD1 (5 bases). The germline V gene encodes CDR1 SGHRS and CDR2 YFSETQ. Deletions cut 1 base from V and 1 base from J, with 11 bases between. CDR3 length: 15 amino acids. The CDR3 DNA sequence: TGCGCCAGCAGCTTGCGCGGGGCTGAGAACACTGAAGCTTTCTTT. Amino acid sequence: CASSLRGAENTEAFF. The entire variable domain, with the rest obtained from reference TRBV5-1 and TRBJ1-1, is as follows: KAGVTQTPRYLIKTRGQQVTLSCSPISGHRSVSWYQQTPGQGLQFLFEYFSETQRNKGNFPGRFSGRQFSNSRSEMNVSTLELGDSALYLCASSLRGAENTEAFFGQGTRLTVV.

The J gene is TRBJ1-2, the V gene TRBV9; possibly TRBD1 for D (5 bases). Trimming stripped 0 bases from V and 8 bases from J, with 14 bases between. There are 14 residues in the CDR3. Germline V gene data show CDR1 as SGDLS and CDR2 as YYNGEE. For the CDR3, the DNA is TGTGCCAGCAGCGTAGGGCAGGGAGGTCGGGGCTACACCTTC. Residues: CASSVGQGGRGYTF.

This chain's CDR3 is CASSFLPTDEQFF. CDR3 in DNA: TGTGCCAGCAGCTTCCTTCCGACGGATGAGCAGTTCTTC. The chain joins TRBV7-3 to TRBJ2-1; D gene ambiguous. Trimming shortened V by 3 bases and J by 8 bases, and 11 bases separated the two germline ends. The germline CDR1 and CDR2 sequences are SGHTA and FQGTGA. There are 13 residues in the CDR3.

The chain joins TRBV19 to TRBJ2-7; D unclear. In germline, CDR1 is LNHDA, CDR2 SQIVND (reference sequence). The CDR3 is 15 residues long. The germline V and J ends were trimmed by 3 bases and 0 bases, with 12 bases remaining between them. CDR3 nucleotide sequence: TGTGCCAGTAGTATCATGGCGGTAAGCTCCTACGAGCAGTACTTC. As protein: CASSIMAVSSYEQYF.

CDR3 amino acids: CASSLTPGRETGELFF. CDR3 DNA: TGTGCCAGCAGCTTAACGCCGGGGAGGGAGACCGGGGAGCTGTTTTTT. The rearrangement joins TRBV7-3 to TRBJ2-2, with 7 bases matching TRBD2. Germline assignment: CDR1 SGHTA and CDR2 FQGTGA. There are 16 residues in the CDR3. V shed 0 bases, J shed 5 bases, and the junction held 6 bases outside the gene matches.

The genes are TRBV6-5 and TRBJ2-2; D might be TRBD2 (7 bases). Germline CDR1 MNHEY, CDR2 SVGAGI. V was cut by 5 bases and J by 3 bases, with 13 bases left in between. There are 15 residues in the CDR3. CDR3 protein: CASSRGAKDTGELFF. In nucleotides, the CDR3 is TGTGCCAGCAGTCGGGGGGCGAAGGACACCGGGGAGCTGTTTTTT.

The rearrangement joins TRBV14 to TRBJ2-6; D call uncertain. CDR3 length: 20 amino acids. Trimming cost V 1 base and J 0 bases, with 19 bases left between them. Germline V gene lookup returns CDR1 SGHDN and CDR2 FVKESK. The CDR3 here is CASSQGAQRGISSGANVLTF. The CDR3 DNA sequence: TGTGCCAGCAGCCAAGGAGCGCAGCGCGGAATAAGCTCTGGGGCCAACGTCCTGACTTTC.

The J gene is TRBJ2-7, the V gene TRBV10-3, with TRBD2 as a possible D gene (6 bases). From germline, CDR1 is ENHRY and CDR2 SYGVKD. This CDR3 has 14 residues. With 6 bases removed from V and 7 bases from J, the gap between germline ends came to 19 bases. The CDR3 nucleotides read TGTGCCATCAGCATACCGGGAGACCTGGAAGAGCAGTACTTC. This translates into CAISIPGDLEEQYF.

This chain links TRBV30 with TRBJ2-7; D is possibly TRBD1 (7 bases). The CDR3 loop spans 13 amino acids. In germline, CDR1 is GTSNPN, CDR2 SVGIG (reference sequence). V was cut by 3 bases and J by 4 bases, with 13 bases left in between. As DNA, the CDR3 is TGTGCCTGGAGCGCGGGACAGCATTACGAGCAGTACTTC. As protein: CAWSAGQHYEQYF.

V gene TRBV25-1 combines with J gene TRBJ1-1; D unresolved. The V and J ends lost 1 base and 3 bases respectively, with 9 bases between them. Germline V gives CDR1 MGHDK, CDR2 SYGVNS. The CDR3 is 14 residues long. DNA for the CDR3: TGTGCCAGCAGTGAATCGGTCACTTACACTGAAGCTTTCTTT. It codes for CASSESVTYTEAFF.

This clone was recorded only once. The rearrangement joins TRBV3-1 (or the pseudogene TRBV3-2) to TRBJ2-1; weak D call: TRBD1 (5 bases). Trimming pared 4 bases from V and 0 bases from J, leaving 10 bases between. The germline gives CDR1 LGHDT, CDR2 YNNKEL (reference sequence). This CDR3 contains 15 residues. The CDR3 DNA sequence: TGTGCCAGCAGCCCCCAGGGCCCCTCCTACAATGAGCAGTTCTTC. This gives the protein CASSPQGPSYNEQFF.

V gene TRBV7-2 combines with J gene TRBJ2-6, with 7 nucleotides matching TRBD1. The CDR3 is 17 amino acids. The germline V gene has CDR1 SGHTA and CDR2 FQGNSA. The V and J ends lost 3 bases and 0 bases, in that order; junction bases with no gene match: 5. The CDR3 nucleotides are TGTGCCAGCAGCTTGTCAGGGGGTTTCTCTGGGGCCAACGTCCTGACTTTC. Amino acid sequence: CASSLSGGFSGANVLTF.

The rearrangement uses TRBV6-5 and TRBJ1-1; D gene unclear. CDR3 length: 13 residues. The V gene's germline CDR1 is MNHEY and CDR2 SVGAGI. Deletions cut 1 base from V and 1 base from J, with 4 bases between. CDR3 protein: CASSYLGNTEAFF. Written as DNA, the CDR3 is TGTGCCAGCAGTTACTTGGGGAACACTGAAGCTTTCTTT.

The count of this clone is one. The chain combines TRBV3-1 (or the pseudogene TRBV3-2) with TRBJ1-2, with TRBD1 as a possible D gene (5 bases). The V end lost 2 bases, the J end lost 7 bases, and 14 bases lay between the germline ends. The CDR3 runs 14 residues. Germline V CDR1 and CDR2: LGHDT, YNNKEL (reference sequence). This CDR3 is CASSQTLSRVGYTF. The CDR3 nucleotides read TGTGCCAGCAGCCAAACACTCTCCAGGGTTGGCTACACCTTC.

This chain joins TRBV9 and TRBJ2-1; a weak D match, TRBD2 (5 bases). Between the trimmed V and J ends, which lost 0 bases and 9 bases, there was a span of 19 bases. CDR1 is SGDLS and CDR2 is YYNGEE in the germline V gene. The length of the CDR3 is 16 residues. Here the CDR3 reads CASSVGTDSTVGEQFF. CDR3 nucleotides: TGTGCCAGCAGCGTAGGGACGGACTCCACGGTTGGTGAGCAGTTCTTC. The variable domain in full, with the rest retrieved from reference TRBV9 and TRBJ2-1, is DSGVTQTPKHLITATGQRVTLRCSPRSGDLSVYWYQQSLDQGLQFLIQYYNGEERAKGNILERFSAQQFPDLHSELNLSSLELGDSALYFCASSVGTDSTVGEQFFGPGTRLTVL.

The V gene is TRBV19, the J gene TRBJ2-3; 8 nucleotides agree with TRBD2. CDR3 length: 16 residues. Germline CDR1 is LNHDA and CDR2 is SQIVND (reference sequence). V lost 3 bases and J lost 0; bases outside the gene matches: 5. In DNA, the CDR3 is TGTGCCAGTAGTATGTTTGGCGGGGGGAGCACAGATACGCAGTATTTT. It codes for CASSMFGGGSTDTQYF.

This clone was observed once. This chain connects TRBV28 to TRBJ1-2; TRBD1 matches at 9 bases. V dropped 6 bases and J dropped 4; count of bases not matched to a gene: 9. The CDR3 contains 15 residues. CDR1 and CDR2 (germline): MDHEN, SYDVKM. CDR3 region: CASSHGQGNVYGYTF. The CDR3 region has the DNA TGTGCCAGCAGCCACGGACAGGGGAATGTCTATGGCTACACCTTC.

The CDR3 nucleotides read TGTGCCAGCAGTCTCTACAACTCACGAGGCGAGCAGTACTTC. It codes for CASSLYNSRGEQYF. This chain joins TRBV6-6 and TRBJ2-7; D remains unclear. CDR3 length: 14 residues. Trimming pared 5 bases from V and 6 bases from J, leaving 17 bases between. The germline V gene encodes CDR1 MNHNY and CDR2 SVGAGI (reference sequence).

The V and J genes are TRBV27 and TRBJ2-7; weak D call: TRBD1 (6 bases). Trimming took 5 bases from V and 3 from J, leaving 14 bases between them. The CDR3 contains 14 residues. Germline CDR1 and CDR2: MNHEY and SMNVEV (reference sequence). The DNA of the CDR3 is TGTGCCAGCAGTAGCCCCGACAGGAGCTACGAGCAGTACTTC. This sequence encodes CASSSPDRSYEQYF.

The rearrangement joins TRBV28 to TRBJ2-7; 9 nucleotides match TRBD1. The V gene's germline CDR1 is MDHEN and CDR2 SYDVKM. The CDR3 spans 15 residues. J gave up 3 bases and V 5 bases, and 8 bases lay outside the gene matches. The CDR3 region has the DNA TGTGCCAGCAGTCCCCAAACAGGGGGCGGCTACGAGCAGTACTTC. This codes for CASSPQTGGGYEQYF.

CDR3 in amino acids: CTRENEQFF. The DNA for the CDR3 is TGCACTCGGGAAAATGAGCAGTTCTTC. This rearrangement joins TRBV29-1 to TRBJ2-1; tentative D call: TRBD2 (5 bases). Per germline, CDR1 SQVTM and CDR2 ANQGSEA. The CDR3 sequence is 9 residues long.

V and J are TRBV2 and TRBJ1-2; a weak D match, TRBD1 (5 bases). V was pared by 6 bases and J by 4 bases, with 12 bases between. CDR3 length: 13 residues. Germline V lookup: CDR1 SNHLY, CDR2 FYNNEI. The CDR3 is CASRVGTSYGYTF. The CDR3 region has the DNA TGTGCCAGCAGAGTTGGGACTTCCTATGGCTACACCTTC.